One sample yielded the 21 T cell receptor beta chains listed below, sequenced in a study of blood T cell repertoires in COVID-19. Profiled with immunoSEQ multiplex PCR; TCRdb holds only in-frame clones, not every one. The profile shows some 260,000 clones, 85% to 90% of them singletons. Sequences were obtained from PBMCs or T cells enriched from blood (not recorded which). The receptors originated from a man aged 35-49 years who had recovered from COVID-19.

In this sample, this clone turned up once. This CDR3 is CASSAPNAGSTDTQYF. The CDR3 DNA reads TGTGCCAGCAGTGCCCCTAACGCGGGTAGCACAGATACGCAGTATTTT. The V call is TRBV27, the J call TRBJ2-3; a possible D gene is TRBD2 (5 bases). Trimming left V 5 bases short and J 0 bases short, with 15 bases between. The CDR3 is 16 residues long. Looked up from germline, CDR1 is MNHEY and CDR2 is SMNVEV (reference sequence).

This clone appeared a single time. The chain recombines TRBV2 with TRBJ2-1; a weak D match, TRBD2 (5 bases). The CDR3 covers 15 residues. The germline V gene has CDR1 SNHLY and CDR2 FYNNEI. The V end was cut by 5 bases, the J end by 8 bases, with 19 bases between. CDR3 region: CASSSDYSTFHEQFF. DNA of the CDR3: TGTGCCAGCAGTAGCGACTATTCAACCTTCCATGAGCAGTTCTTC. Looking up the rest from reference TRBV2 and TRBJ2-1 gives the full variable domain: EPEVTQTPSHQVTQMGQEVILRCVPISNHLYFYWYRQILGQKVEFLVSFYNNEISEKSEIFDDQFSVERPDGSNFTLKIRSTKLEDSAMYFCASSSDYSTFHEQFFGPGTRLTVL.

The J gene is TRBJ2-3, the V gene TRBV7-8; TRBD2 aligns across 7 bases. The CDR3 runs to 16 residues. The germline V gene encodes CDR1 SGHVS and CDR2 FQNEAQ. V was pared by 6 bases and J by 3 bases, with 12 bases of the junction left unmatched. CDR3 coding DNA: TGTGCCAGCAGGCAGGCCTCGGGGGGTGCTACAGATACGCAGTATTTT. Translated: CASRQASGGATDTQYF.

The chain recombines TRBV6-4 with TRBJ1-6; a possible D gene is TRBD1 (5 bases). The CDR3 totals 21 residues. Germline CDR1 and CDR2: MRHNA and SNTAGT. V gave up 1 base and J gave up 0 bases, with 22 bases separating them. CDR3 coding DNA: TGTGCCAGCAGTGACTATCCAAATGTTTTTGGGGGGAGCTCCTATAATTCACCCCTCCACTTT. Its protein is CASSDYPNVFGGSSYNSPLHF.

This sequence joins TRBV14 and TRBJ2-7; 7 bases are a match to TRBD1. Germline CDR1 is SGHDN and CDR2 is FVKESK. After removal of 5 bases from V and 9 bases from J, the junction contained 19 bases not matched to a gene. This CDR3 spans 16 amino acids. The CDR3 spells CASSWTGDSPLTGQYF. CDR3 coding DNA: TGTGCCAGCAGCTGGACCGGGGACAGTCCCTTAACTGGGCAGTACTTC.

This rearrangement joins TRBV29-1 to TRBJ2-3; D is possibly TRBD1 (5 bases). This CDR3 has 13 residues. The germline V gene has CDR1 SQVTM and CDR2 ANQGSEA. Trimming shortened V by 6 bases and J by 0 bases, and 10 bases separated the two germline ends. CDR3 protein: CSVVRTSTDTQYF. CDR3 DNA sequence: TGCAGCGTCGTGAGGACAAGCACAGATACGCAGTATTTT.

The rearrangement links TRBV28 to TRBJ2-7; D ambiguous. The germline CDR1 and CDR2 sequences are MDHEN and SYDVKM. The CDR3 covers 14 residues. V lost 2 bases to trimming and J lost 2 bases, with 10 bases between them. The CDR3 loop is CASSLLEITYEQYF. CDR3 bases: TGTGCCAGCAGTTTACTAGAAATTACCTACGAGCAGTACTTC. Drawing the rest from reference TRBV28 and TRBJ2-7, the complete variable domain is DVKVTQSSRYLVKRTGEKVFLECVQDMDHENMFWYRQDPGLGLRLIYFSYDVKMKEKGDIPEGYSVSREKKERFSLILESASTNQTSMYLCASSLLEITYEQYFGPGTRLTVT.

A few counts support this clone. This sequence joins TRBV6-6 and TRBJ1-5; D remains ambiguous. Between the trimmed V and J ends, which lost 5 bases and 4 bases, there was a span of 12 bases. There are 14 residues in the CDR3. CDR1 and CDR2 (germline): MNHNY, SVGAGI (reference sequence). Here the CDR3 DNA reads TGTGCCAGCAGTCGTACTAAGGCGAATCAGCCCCAGCATTTT. Protein sequence: CASSRTKANQPQHF.

V gene TRBV19 combines with J gene TRBJ2-2; 9 bases fit TRBD2. V was pared by 7 bases and J by 5 bases, with 11 bases of the junction left unmatched. The germline gives CDR1 LNHDA, CDR2 SQIVND (reference sequence). The CDR3 has 16 amino acids. CDR3 sequence reads: CASTTGTSLPTGELFF. CDR3 in DNA: TGTGCCAGTACTACCGGGACTAGCCTACCGACCGGGGAGCTGTTTTTT.

This clone was observed a single time. This chain uses TRBV4-1 with TRBJ1-1; no firm D call. Per the germline V gene, CDR1 is MGHRA and CDR2 is YSYEKL. With 4 bases removed from V and 4 bases from J, the gap between germline ends came to 16 bases. The length of the CDR3 is 15 residues. CDR3 in amino acids: CASSPWVRGSTEAFF. The CDR3 DNA sequence: TGCGCCAGCAGCCCATGGGTGAGAGGCAGCACTGAAGCTTTCTTT.

In its sample, this clone was seen once. The chain couples TRBV7-3 to TRBJ1-1; no firm D call. This CDR3 region has 13 residues. V lost 4 bases and J 4 bases, leaving 10 bases between the germline ends. The germline V gene encodes CDR1 SGHTA and CDR2 FQGTGA. Written as DNA, the CDR3 is TGTGCCAGCAGCTCCTTTGAGGGCACTGAAGCTTTCTTT. Protein sequence: CASSSFEGTEAFF.

This clone was seen a handful of times. The J gene is TRBJ2-5, the V gene TRBV7-9; TRBD1 aligns across 12 bases. CDR1 is SEHNR, CDR2 FQNEAQ, per germline (reference sequence). Trimming took 5 bases from V and 3 from J; bases not matched to a gene: 4. This CDR3 region has 15 residues. As DNA, the CDR3 is TGTGCCAGCAGCCAAGGGACAGGGGGCGAAGAGACCCAGTACTTC. It codes for CASSQGTGGEETQYF. Full variable domain (missing parts from reference TRBV7-9 and TRBJ2-5): DTGVSQNPRHKITKRGQNVTFRCDPISEHNRLYWYRQTLGQGPEFLTYFQNEAQLEKSRLLSDRFSAERPKGSFSTLEIQRTEQGDSAMYLCASSQGTGGEETQYFGPGTRLLVL.

In this sample, this clone turned up many times. This rearrangement joins TRBV6-5 to TRBJ1-4; 7 bases fit TRBD1. From germline, CDR1 is MNHEY and CDR2 SVGAGI. This CDR3 is built from 15 residues. Trimming removed 0 bases from V and 4 bases from J; junction bases left unmatched: 2. CDR3 residues: CASSYSGQINEKLFF. The CDR3, as DNA: TGTGCCAGCAGTTACTCGGGACAGATTAATGAAAAACTGTTTTTT.

V gene TRBV10-2 combines with J gene TRBJ1-3; TRBD1 might be the D (5 bases). The CDR3 is 14 residues long. The germline gives CDR1 WSHSY, CDR2 SAAADI. The germline V and J ends were trimmed by 6 bases and 0 bases, with 9 bases remaining between them. The CDR3 region is CASRPGVSGNTIYF. CDR3 coding DNA: TGCGCCAGCAGGCCGGGGGTCTCTGGAAACACCATATATTTT.

V gene TRBV28 combines with J gene TRBJ2-2; tentative D call: TRBD1 (6 bases). The CDR3 covers 14 residues. The germline V gene encodes CDR1 MDHEN and CDR2 SYDVKM. Trimming left V 3 bases short and J 5 bases short, with 10 bases between. The CDR3 loop is CASSFQGLTGELFF. For the CDR3, the DNA is TGTGCCAGCAGTTTTCAGGGGTTGACCGGGGAGCTGTTTTTT.

As DNA, the CDR3 is TGTGCCAGCAGCTCGCTCCAGGGGTACCAAGAGACCCAGTACTTC. This encodes CASSSLQGYQETQYF. V and J are TRBV7-2 and TRBJ2-5; a weak D match, TRBD1 (6 bases). This CDR3 is built from 15 residues. Per the germline V gene, CDR1 is SGHTA and CDR2 is FQGNSA. The V end lost 4 bases, the J end lost 0 bases, and 12 bases lay between the germline ends. The full variable domain, rest sourced from reference TRBV7-2 and TRBJ2-5, is GAGVSQSPSNKVTEKGKDVELRCDPISGHTALYWYRQSLGQGLEFLIYFQGNSAPDKSGLPSDRFSAERTGGSVSTLTIQRTQQEDSAVYLCASSSLQGYQETQYFGPGTRLLVL.

In its sample, this clone was seen once. This chain's CDR3 is CASSLDRGYGYTF. The CDR3 nucleotides read TGTGCCAGCAGCTTGGACAGGGGCTATGGCTACACCTTC. This rearrangement joins TRBV7-3 to TRBJ1-2; 9 nucleotides align to TRBD1. Germline V gives CDR1 SGHTA, CDR2 FQGTGA. V lost 3 bases to trimming and J lost 4 bases; unmatched junction nucleotides: 0. There are 13 residues in the CDR3.

V and J are TRBV27 and TRBJ1-1; 10 positions agree with TRBD1. V lost 4 bases to trimming and J lost 10 bases; unmatched junction nucleotides: 12. This CDR3 is 15 amino acids long. Germline V gene data show CDR1 as MNHEY and CDR2 as SMNVEV (reference sequence). The CDR3 DNA reads as TGTGCCAGCAGTTCACAGACAGGGGGCATGGGGTTAGCTTTCTTT. Residues: CASSSQTGGMGLAFF.

The J gene is TRBJ1-2, the V gene TRBV4-1, with D possibly TRBD1 on 5 matching bases. Germline V gives CDR1 MGHRA, CDR2 YSYEKL. The CDR3 has 17 amino acids. The germline V and J ends were trimmed by 2 bases and 3 bases, with 19 bases remaining between them. The CDR3 coding sequence is TGCGCCAGCAGCCAACAGTTCTCACCGGGGGACCACTATGGCTACACCTTC. It codes for CASSQQFSPGDHYGYTF.

The rearrangement uses TRBV7-3 and TRBJ2-2, with D maybe TRBD2 (5 bases). CDR3 length: 13 residues. V was clipped by 5 bases and J by 5 bases, with 9 bases between them. Germline V gives CDR1 SGHTA, CDR2 FQGTGA. The CDR3 sequence is CASSKPGTGELFF. The CDR3 nucleotides are TGTGCCAGCAGCAAACCGGGGACCGGGGAGCTGTTTTTT.

This chain uses TRBV10-1 with TRBJ2-2, with D possibly matching TRBD1 (6 bases). V was clipped by 2 bases and J by 3 bases, with 10 bases between them. This CDR3 contains 15 residues. Germline CDR1 WNHNN, CDR2 SYGVQD (reference sequence). The CDR3: CASSETQGYTGELFF. CDR3 sequence (DNA): TGCGCCAGCAGTGAGACACAGGGTTACACCGGGGAGCTGTTTTTT.